The 19 T cell receptor beta chains given below trace back to one sample, sequenced in a study of brain T cells in children with intractable seizures. Time point given: blood from clinic visit 5 months post-surgery; TSC patient then seizure free. Sequenced by immunoSEQ multiplex PCR; TCRdb stores in-frame clones only, minus some. The sample holds approximately 330,000 clones, roughly 93% seen once. The sequences come from peripheral blood, collected roughly 5 months after surgery. The receptors derive from a boy in the first two years of life with tuberous sclerosis and intractable seizures.

V usage is TRBV6-2 or TRBV6-3 and J usage is TRBJ1-5; TRBD1 matches 7 bases. The ends lost 0 bases at V and 2 bases at J; junction bases unmatched: 1. CDR3 length: 15 amino acids. Germline CDR1 MNHEY, CDR2 SVGEGT. The CDR3 DNA reads TGTGCCAGCAGTTACTCCGACAGGGGCAATCAGCCCCAGCATTTT. Protein product: CASSYSDRGNQPQHF.

The chain combines TRBV20-1 with TRBJ2-2, with 7 bases aligning to TRBD2. V trimming: 3 bases; J trimming: 7 bases; junction bases outside the gene matches: 8. The CDR3 contains 14 residues. Germline V gene data show CDR1 as DFQATT and CDR2 as SNEGSKA (reference sequence). CDR3 residues: CSASGVGEGGELFF. CDR3 DNA sequence: TGCAGTGCTAGTGGAGTAGGGGAGGGCGGGGAGCTGTTTTTT.

The chain recombines TRBV5-4 with TRBJ1-1; TRBD1 is a possible D gene (5 bases). Germline values: CDR1 SGHNT, CDR2 YYREEE (reference sequence). Trimming cost V 0 bases and J 3 bases, with 9 bases left between them. This CDR3 is 14 amino acids long. The CDR3 protein is CASSLGGRDTEAFF. The CDR3 nucleotides are TGTGCCAGCAGCTTGGGGGGCCGCGACACTGAAGCTTTCTTT. Full variable domain (remainder filled in from reference TRBV5-4 and TRBJ1-1): ETGVTQSPTHLIKTRGQQVTLRCSSQSGHNTVSWYQQALGQGPQFIFQYYREEENGRGNFPPRFSGLQFPNYSSELNVNALELDDSALYLCASSLGGRDTEAFFGQGTRLTVV.

The rearrangement uses TRBV21-1 and TRBJ1-1; no DNA check was done on the table's D call, TRBD1. TRBV21-1 is reported as a pseudogene. The CDR3 sequence is 16 residues long. The CDR3 spells CASSKFGTGWNTEAFF. As DNA, the CDR3 is TGTGCCAGCAGCAAATTTGGGACAGGGTGGAACACTGAAGCTTTCTTT.

The gene calls are TRBV20-1 and TRBJ2-6; possible D gene TRBD1, 5 bases. Trimming cost V 3 bases and J 0 bases, with 21 bases left between them. The CDR3 length is 19 residues. Looked up from germline, CDR1 is DFQATT and CDR2 is SNEGSKA (reference sequence). CDR3 residues: CSASGARLLGYSGANVLTF. For the CDR3, the DNA is TGCAGTGCTAGTGGGGCCAGACTTTTGGGATACTCTGGGGCCAACGTCCTGACTTTC.

V usage is TRBV5-1 and J usage is TRBJ2-2; 8 bases agree with TRBD2. With V trimmed by 1 base and J by 2 bases, 7 bases remained unmatched. Per germline, CDR1 SGHRS and CDR2 YFSETQ. This CDR3 is built from 17 residues. CDR3 amino acids: CASSLRVRGGNTGELFF. DNA for the CDR3: TGCGCCAGCAGCTTGCGTGTTCGGGGGGGTAACACCGGGGAGCTGTTTTTT.

The genes are TRBV11-2 and TRBJ2-3; D is undetermined. Germline CDR1 SGHAT, CDR2 FQNNGV. This CDR3 has 12 residues. Trimming removed 4 bases at V and 8 bases at J, with 10 bases between. The CDR3, as DNA: TGTGCCAGCAGCTCCGAGCGAGGTACGCAGTATTTT. Amino acid sequence: CASSSERGTQYF.

V usage is TRBV7-6 and J usage is TRBJ2-7; D remains unclear. Trimming pared 5 bases from V and 6 bases from J, leaving 11 bases between. The germline V gene encodes CDR1 SGHVS and CDR2 FNYEAQ. This CDR3 has 12 amino acids. The CDR3 coding sequence is TGTGCCAGCAGCCTAACCCGACGCGAGCAGTACTTC. This codes for CASSLTRREQYF. Complete variable domain (other parts from reference TRBV7-6 and TRBJ2-7): GAGVSQSPRYKVTKRGQDVALRCDPISGHVSLYWYRQALGQGPEFLTYFNYEAQQDKSGLPNDRFSAERPEGSISTLTIQRTEQRDSAMYRCASSLTRREQYFGPGTRLTVT.

The chain joins TRBV4-2 to TRBJ2-3, with TRBD2 as a possible D gene (5 bases). V lost 4 bases, J lost 11 bases, and 13 bases lay in between. The CDR3 totals 12 residues. Germline CDR1 and CDR2: LGHNA and YNFKEQ. The CDR3: CASSLAASQQYF. The CDR3 nucleotides read TGTGCCAGCAGCCTGGCCGCTAGCCAGCAGTATTTT.

This clone was detected once. V and J are TRBV14 and TRBJ2-7; maybe TRBD2 (6 bases). This CDR3 region has 16 residues. CDR1 is SGHDN, CDR2 FVKESK, per germline. The V end was cut by 0 bases, the J end by 0 bases, with 12 bases between. CDR3: CASSQEVWGDSYEQYF. DNA for the CDR3: TGTGCCAGCAGCCAAGAAGTCTGGGGGGACTCCTACGAGCAGTACTTC.

This clone came up once. This chain connects TRBV9 to TRBJ2-3; D might be TRBD1 or TRBD2, each matching 5 bases. Per germline, CDR1 SGDLS and CDR2 YYNGEE. V was clipped by 0 bases and J by 0 bases, with 14 bases between them. The CDR3 contains 17 residues. The CDR3 coding sequence is TGTGCCAGCAGCGTAGGGGACCCCACCCGAAGCACAGATACGCAGTATTTT. Residues: CASSVGDPTRSTDTQYF.

The chain recombines TRBV5-1 with TRBJ1-2; D remains unclear. Germline V gene data show CDR1 as SGHRS and CDR2 as YFSETQ. CDR3 length: 15 residues. Trimming pared 0 bases from V and 4 bases from J, leaving 13 bases between. The chain's CDR3 is CASSLGPLQAYGYTF. The CDR3 DNA is TGCGCCAGCAGCTTGGGGCCCCTGCAGGCCTATGGCTACACCTTC. Full variable domain (missing parts from reference TRBV5-1 and TRBJ1-2): KAGVTQTPRYLIKTRGQQVTLSCSPISGHRSVSWYQQTPGQGLQFLFEYFSETQRNKGNFPGRFSGRQFSNSRSEMNVSTLELGDSALYLCASSLGPLQAYGYTFGSGTRLTVV.

The rearrangement uses TRBV7-2 and TRBJ2-7, with 12 bases that match TRBD2. CDR3 length: 16 amino acids. The trim removed 1 base at V and 2 bases at J, leaving 3 bases unmatched. Germline assignment: CDR1 SGHTA and CDR2 FQGNSA. CDR3 sequence: CASSLVGLAGTYEQYF. CDR3 DNA sequence: TGTGCCAGCAGCTTAGTGGGACTAGCGGGTACCTACGAGCAGTACTTC.

The chain links TRBV7-9 to TRBJ2-1; weak D call: TRBD1 (5 bases). The CDR3 consists of 15 residues. Per the germline V gene, CDR1 is SEHNR and CDR2 is FQNEAQ (reference sequence). Between the trimmed V and J ends, which lost 4 bases and 3 bases, there was a span of 13 bases. As DNA, the CDR3 is TGTGCCAGCAGCTCACTTACGACAGTCTACAATGAGCAGTTCTTC. It translates to CASSSLTTVYNEQFF.

The chain employs TRBV30 and TRBJ1-1; 8 nucleotides agree with TRBD1. This CDR3 is built from 13 residues. Per germline, CDR1 GTSNPN and CDR2 SVGIG (reference sequence). V shed 3 bases, J shed 7 bases, and the junction held 7 bases outside the gene matches. The CDR3 reads CAWSVDRGGEAFF. In DNA, the CDR3 is TGTGCCTGGAGCGTCGACAGGGGCGGTGAAGCTTTCTTT.

The V and J genes are TRBV5-1 and TRBJ2-2; 11 nucleotides match TRBD1. V shed 4 bases, J shed 1 base, and the junction held 6 bases outside the gene matches. Germline assignment: CDR1 SGHRS and CDR2 YFSETQ. This CDR3 spans 17 amino acids. The CDR3 protein is CASSHPGQGENTGELFF. CDR3 nucleotide sequence: TGCGCCAGCAGCCACCCGGGACAGGGGGAGAACACCGGGGAGCTGTTTTTT.

V and J are TRBV2 and TRBJ2-7, with D perhaps being TRBD1 or TRBD2 (5 bases each). Germline V gene data show CDR1 as SNHLY and CDR2 as FYNNEI. This CDR3 has 15 amino acids. The V and J ends lost 2 bases and 6 bases respectively, with 17 bases between them. The CDR3 sequence is CASSEFRAGSLEQYF. CDR3 DNA: TGTGCCAGCAGTGAATTCAGGGCTGGGAGTCTCGAGCAGTACTTC.

The chain employs TRBV5-6 and TRBJ1-3; D gene unclear. CDR1 and CDR2 (germline): SGHDT, YYEEEE. V lost 2 bases to trimming and J lost 0 bases, with 9 bases between them. This CDR3 is 15 amino acids long. CDR3 nucleotide sequence: TGTGCCAGCAGCTTAAAGTCTAGCTCTGGAAACACCATATATTTT. This gives the protein CASSLKSSSGNTIYF. Filled out from reference TRBV5-6 and TRBJ1-3, the complete variable domain reads DAGVTQSPTHLIKTRGQQVTLRCSPKSGHDTVSWYQQALGQGPQFIFQYYEEEERQRGNFPDRFSGHQFPNYSSELNVNALLLGDSALYLCASSLKSSSGNTIYFGEGSWLTVV.

In this sample, this clone turned up a few times. CDR3 nucleotide sequence: TGTGCCAGCAGTTACGGGGGGGAGAGCACTGAAGCTTTCTTT. Encoded protein: CASSYGGESTEAFF. The chain has TRBV6-5 and TRBJ1-1; tentatively, D is TRBD1 (5 bases). V was cut by 2 bases and J by 4 bases, with 11 bases left in between. This CDR3 spans 14 amino acids. Germline CDR1 MNHEY, CDR2 SVGAGI.